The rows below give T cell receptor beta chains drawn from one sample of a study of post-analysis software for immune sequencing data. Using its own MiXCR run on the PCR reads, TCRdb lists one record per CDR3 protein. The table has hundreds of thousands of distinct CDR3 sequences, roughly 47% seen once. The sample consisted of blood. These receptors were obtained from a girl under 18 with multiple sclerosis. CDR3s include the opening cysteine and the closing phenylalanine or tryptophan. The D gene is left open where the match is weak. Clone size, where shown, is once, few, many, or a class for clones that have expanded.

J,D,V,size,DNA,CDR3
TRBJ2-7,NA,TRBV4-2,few,TGTGCCAGCAGCCAAGACGGAGCGTCCGCCTCCTACGAGCAGTACTTC,CASSQDGASASYEQYF
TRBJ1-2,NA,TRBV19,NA,TGTGCCAGTAGTTGGGGCAACGGCGGCTACACCTTC,CASSWGNGGYTF
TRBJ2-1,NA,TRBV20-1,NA,TGCAGTGCTAGAGGCCGGCGATACAATGAGCAGTTCTTC,CSARGRRYNEQFF
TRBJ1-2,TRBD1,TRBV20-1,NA,TGCAGTGCTAGAGATCCGGTCAGGGGGCCTACTAACTATGGCTACACCTTC,CSARDPVRGPTNYGYTF
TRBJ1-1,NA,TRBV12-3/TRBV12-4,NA,TGTGCCACCCTGTCGGGCCTGGCGAACACTGAAGCTTTCTTT,CATLSGLANTEAFF
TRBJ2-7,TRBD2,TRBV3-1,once,TGTGCCAGCAGCCAAGGTAACAGCGGGACCTTCTCCTACGAGCAGTACTTC,CASSQGNSGTFSYEQYF
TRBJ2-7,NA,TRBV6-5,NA,TGTGCCAGCAGCCCCCGACAGGCCAACGAGCAGTACTTC,CASSPRQANEQYF
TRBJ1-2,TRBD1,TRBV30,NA,TGTGCCTGGAGTGGACAGGGGGCGACTTACTATGGCTACACCTTC,CAWSGQGATYYGYTF
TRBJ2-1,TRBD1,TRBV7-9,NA,TGTGCCAGCCATACAGGGGGCTCCTACAATGAGCAGTTCTTC,CASHTGGSYNEQFF
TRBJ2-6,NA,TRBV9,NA,TGTGCCAGCAGCGTAGCGATCTCTGGGGCCAACGTCCTGACTTTC,CASSVAISGANVLTF
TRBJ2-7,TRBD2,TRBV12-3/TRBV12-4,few,TGTGCCAGCAGTTTAGCGGGAGGGAAATACGAGCAGTACTTC,CASSLAGGKYEQYF
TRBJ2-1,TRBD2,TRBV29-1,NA,TGCAGCGTGAATAGCGGGGATAAGGGCTCCTACAATGAGCAGTTCTTC,CSVNSGDKGSYNEQFF
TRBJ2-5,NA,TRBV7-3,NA,TGTGCCAGCAGTTGGTTCGGGTCGGGGGAGGAGACCCAGTACTTC,CASSWFGSGEETQYF
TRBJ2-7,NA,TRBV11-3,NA,TGTGCCAGCAGCCCCCATGGGACCGGCGACGAGCAGTACTTC,CASSPHGTGDEQYF
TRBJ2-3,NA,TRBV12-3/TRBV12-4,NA,TGTGCCAGCAGTTTAACCGACTCCACAGATACGCAGTATTTT,CASSLTDSTDTQYF
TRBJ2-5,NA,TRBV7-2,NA,TGTGCCAGCAGCTTAGTGGCGGAGGGGACCCAGTACTTC,CASSLVAEGTQYF
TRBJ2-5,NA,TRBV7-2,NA,TGTGCCAGCAGCTCGGAACTAGCCAGGGAGACCCAGTACTTC,CASSSELARETQYF
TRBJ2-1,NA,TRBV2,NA,TGTGCCAGCACAGTGGAGGGGGTAGGGGGGGGCCGTTGCGATGAGCAGTTCTTC,CASTVEGVGGGRCDEQFF
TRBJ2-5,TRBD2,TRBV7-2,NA,TGTGCCAGCAGCTTAAGATATGGGCGGGGGTACCAAGAGACCCAGTACTTC,CASSLRYGRGYQETQYF
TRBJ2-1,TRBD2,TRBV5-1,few,TGCGCCAGCAGCCCCTGGGCTAGCGGGACTTACAATGAGCAGTTCTTC,CASSPWASGTYNEQFF
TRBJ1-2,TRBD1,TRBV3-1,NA,TGTGCCAGCAGCCAGTCCTACGGAGAGGGGGCGGATTATGGCTACACCTTC,CASSQSYGEGADYGYTF
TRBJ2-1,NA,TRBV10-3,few,TGTGCCATCAGTGAGTTCCGGGACGCTGGCAATGAGCAGTTCTTC,CAISEFRDAGNEQFF
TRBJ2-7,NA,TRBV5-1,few,TGCGCCAGCAGCTTGGAATCCCTCTACTCCTACGAGCAGTACTTC,CASSLESLYSYEQYF
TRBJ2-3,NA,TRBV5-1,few,TGCGCCAGCAGCCCAGATCGGGTGAGAGATACGCAGTATTTT,CASSPDRVRDTQYF
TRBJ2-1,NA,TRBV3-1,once,TGTGCCAGCAGCCACCTATCAGGGAGCTCCTACAATGAGCAGTTCTTC,CASSHLSGSSYNEQFF
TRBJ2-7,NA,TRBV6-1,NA,TGTGCCAGCAGTGAAGGGGCAGGGAGTCCCTACGAGCAGTACTTC,CASSEGAGSPYEQYF
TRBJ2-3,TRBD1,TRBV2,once,TGTGCCAGCAGTACAGGGGGGAGGACAGATACGCAGTATTTT,CASSTGGRTDTQYF
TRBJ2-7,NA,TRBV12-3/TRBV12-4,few,TGTGCCAGCAGTTCAGACGAGTCCTCCTACGAGCAGTACTTC,CASSSDESSYEQYF
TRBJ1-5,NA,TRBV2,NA,TGTGCCAGCAGTGAAGCAGTTAGCAATCAGCCCCAGCATTTT,CASSEAVSNQPQHF
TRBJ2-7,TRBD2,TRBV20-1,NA,TGCAGTGCTAGCCCCTTCCAGCGGGGTTACAATGAGCAGTACTTC,CSASPFQRGYNEQYF
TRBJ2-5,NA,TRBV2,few,TGTGCCAGCAGTCCGGAGGGAGGTTTTATGAAGTACTTC,CASSPEGGFMKYF
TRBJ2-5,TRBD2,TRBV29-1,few,TGCAGCGTTGTAGTCCAGCGGGGCGAGACCCAGTACTTC,CSVVVQRGETQYF
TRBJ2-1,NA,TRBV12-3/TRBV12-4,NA,TGTGCCAGCAGTTCCTCGCAGGGTGGCCTGGAACTACATTCGACGCAGTTCTTC,CASSSSQGGLELHSTQFF
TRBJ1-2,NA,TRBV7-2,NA,TGTGCCAGCAGCTACCGCGGAGGTCATGGCTACACCTTC,CASSYRGGHGYTF
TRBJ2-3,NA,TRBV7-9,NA,TGTGCCAGCAGCTTTGTCGCAGGGTATTCAGATACGCAGTATTTT,CASSFVAGYSDTQYF
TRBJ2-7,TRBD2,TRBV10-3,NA,TGTGCCATCAGGGGGGACTACTCCTACGAGCAGTACTTC,CAIRGDYSYEQYF
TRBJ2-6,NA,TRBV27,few,TGTGCCAGCATGGGGGCCTCTGGGGCCAACGTCCTGACTTTC,CASMGASGANVLTF
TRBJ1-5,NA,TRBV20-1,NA,TGCAGTGCTGGTCGGTCAGGGCAGCCCCAGCATTTT,CSAGRSGQPQHF
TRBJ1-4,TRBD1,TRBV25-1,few,TGTGCCAGCAGTGCCTTCGGACAGGGAAATGAAAAACTGTTTTTT,CASSAFGQGNEKLFF
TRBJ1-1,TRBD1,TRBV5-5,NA,TGTGCCAGCAGCTTATCCGGGACAGGGACCACTGAAGCTTTCTTT,CASSLSGTGTTEAFF
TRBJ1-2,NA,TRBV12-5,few,TGTGCTAGTGGTTCGTCCGCGGCAGGGTCCTATGGCTACACCTTC,CASGSSAAGSYGYTF
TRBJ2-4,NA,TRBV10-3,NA,TGTGCCATCAGTGATTGGGGGGCCAAAAACATTCAGTACTTC,CAISDWGAKNIQYF